A selection of T cell receptor beta chains follows, all from one sample in a study of CD8+ T cells in alopecia areata. Generated by immunoSEQ multiplex PCR, the TCRdb table keeps only in-frame clones and is missing some. The table has 150,000 to 200,000 clones, around 60% seen once; the top ten hold 12% to 15%. The material was CD4+ T cells sorted from blood, obtained at week 24, from a patient treated with tofacitinib. All receptors derive from a human donor with alopecia areata. CDR3s include the opening cysteine and the closing phenylalanine or tryptophan. A D gene is named only where the DNA matches it firmly. Clone sizes are given selectively: once, few, many, or a class where the clone is expanded.

CDR3aa: CSLNRIGLETQYF; CDR3nt: TGCAGCCTCAACCGGATAGGGTTAGAGACCCAGTACTTC; abundance: .; d_gene: .; v_gene: TRBV29-1; j_gene: TRBJ2-5
CDR3aa: CASSFGRWGANTGELFF; CDR3nt: TGCGCCAGCAGCTTCGGTAGATGGGGCGCGAACACCGGGGAGCTGTTTTTT; abundance: .; d_gene: .; v_gene: TRBV5-1; j_gene: TRBJ2-2
CDR3aa: CASSEGSAGVVHEQYF; CDR3nt: TGTGCCAGCAGTGAAGGTTCGGCGGGGGTTGTCCACGAGCAGTACTTC; abundance: .; d_gene: TRBD2; v_gene: TRBV25-1; j_gene: TRBJ2-7
CDR3aa: CASSVGTTTEAFF; CDR3nt: TGTGCCAGCAGCGTAGGGACAACCACTGAAGCTTTCTTT; abundance: .; d_gene: .; v_gene: TRBV9; j_gene: TRBJ1-1
CDR3aa: CASSQRGTDTQYF; CDR3nt: TGTGCCAGCAGTCAGCGGGGCACAGATACGCAGTATTTT; abundance: .; d_gene: .; v_gene: TRBV6-1; j_gene: TRBJ2-3
CDR3aa: CASTTGVQDTEAFF; CDR3nt: TGTGCCAGCACCACGGGAGTTCAGGATACTGAAGCTTTCTTT; abundance: .; d_gene: .; v_gene: TRBV9; j_gene: TRBJ1-1
CDR3aa: CASHQRGQRNSPLHF; CDR3nt: TGTGCCAGCCACCAACGGGGACAGAGAAATTCACCCCTCCACTTT; abundance: .; d_gene: TRBD1; v_gene: TRBV2; j_gene: TRBJ1-6
CDR3aa: CASSTGQGTLNTEAFF; CDR3nt: TGCGCCAGCAGCACGGGACAGGGAACCCTGAACACTGAAGCTTTCTTT; abundance: .; d_gene: TRBD1; v_gene: TRBV5-1; j_gene: TRBJ1-1
CDR3aa: CASSPGLADYNEQFF; CDR3nt: TGCGCCAGCAGCCCGGGACTAGCCGATTACAATGAGCAGTTCTTC; abundance: .; d_gene: TRBD2; v_gene: TRBV5-1; j_gene: TRBJ2-1
CDR3aa: CASSLGQGYEQYF; CDR3nt: TGTGCCAGCAGCTTAGGACAGGGGTACGAGCAGTACTTC; abundance: .; d_gene: TRBD1; v_gene: TRBV13; j_gene: TRBJ2-7
CDR3aa: CASSESGWRNYGYTF; CDR3nt: TGTGCCAGCAGTGAATCGGGTTGGCGGAACTATGGCTACACCTTC; abundance: .; d_gene: .; v_gene: TRBV25-1; j_gene: TRBJ1-2
CDR3aa: CARGGRETQYF; CDR3nt: TGTGCCCGGGGGGGCCGTGAGACCCAGTACTTC; abundance: .; d_gene: TRBD2; v_gene: TRBV30; j_gene: TRBJ2-5
CDR3aa: CAWSGRWTDTQYF; CDR3nt: TGTGCCTGGAGTGGACGGTGGACAGATACGCAGTATTTT; abundance: .; d_gene: .; v_gene: TRBV30; j_gene: TRBJ2-3
CDR3aa: CASSTTTVAGNEQFF; CDR3nt: TGTGCCAGCAGCACTACGACAGTGGCGGGGAATGAGCAGTTCTTC; abundance: .; d_gene: .; v_gene: TRBV7-9; j_gene: TRBJ2-1
CDR3aa: CASSLIAGIAKNIQYF; CDR3nt: TGTGCCAGCAGCTTAATTGCCGGAATAGCCAAAAACATTCAGTACTTC; abundance: .; d_gene: .; v_gene: TRBV7-9; j_gene: TRBJ2-4
CDR3aa: CAWNRTPGLPYNEQFF; CDR3nt: TGTGCCTGGAATCGAACGCCGGGACTCCCTTACAATGAGCAGTTCTTC; abundance: once; d_gene: .; v_gene: TRBV30; j_gene: TRBJ2-1
CDR3aa: CASSLGGAELFF; CDR3nt: TGTGCCAGCAGCTTGGGGGGTGCTGAGCTGTTTTTT; abundance: .; d_gene: .; v_gene: TRBV7-2; j_gene: TRBJ2-2
CDR3aa: CAWRGLDRYGYTF; CDR3nt: TGTGCCTGGAGGGGACTGGATCGCTATGGCTACACCTTC; abundance: once; d_gene: .; v_gene: TRBV30; j_gene: TRBJ1-2
CDR3aa: CATSVYDEQFF; CDR3nt: TGTGCCACCTCAGTGTACGATGAGCAGTTCTTC; abundance: .; d_gene: .; v_gene: TRBV2; j_gene: TRBJ2-1
CDR3aa: CASSVFQETQYF; CDR3nt: TGTGCCAGCAGTGTCTTCCAAGAGACCCAGTACTTC; abundance: .; d_gene: .; v_gene: TRBV2; j_gene: TRBJ2-5
CDR3aa: CSVHGQEQQFF; CDR3nt: TGCAGCGTCCACGGACAGGAGCAGCAGTTCTTC; abundance: few; d_gene: TRBD1; v_gene: TRBV29-1; j_gene: TRBJ2-1
CDR3aa: CSVVGTTEAFF; CDR3nt: TGCAGCGTTGTAGGGACCACTGAAGCTTTCTTT; abundance: .; d_gene: .; v_gene: TRBV29-1; j_gene: TRBJ1-1
CDR3aa: CSVPRRDLYGYTF; CDR3nt: TGCAGCGTCCCTCGCCGGGACCTCTATGGCTACACCTTC; abundance: .; d_gene: .; v_gene: TRBV29-1; j_gene: TRBJ1-2
CDR3aa: CASSPRLAGSYNEQFF; CDR3nt: TGTGCCAGCTCACCACGACTAGCGGGGTCATACAATGAGCAGTTCTTC; abundance: .; d_gene: TRBD2; v_gene: TRBV18; j_gene: TRBJ2-1
CDR3aa: CASSIPGTEYNEQFF; CDR3nt: TGTGCCAGCAGCATACCCGGGACGGAATACAATGAGCAGTTCTTC; abundance: few; d_gene: .; v_gene: TRBV7-2; j_gene: TRBJ2-1
CDR3aa: CASSQTGGGNTGELFF; CDR3nt: TGCGCCAGCAGCCAGACTGGCGGGGGGAACACCGGGGAGCTGTTTTTT; abundance: .; d_gene: TRBD2; v_gene: TRBV4-1; j_gene: TRBJ2-2
CDR3aa: CASSITGGEQFF; CDR3nt: TGTGCCAGTAGTATAACGGGGGGTGAGCAGTTCTTC; abundance: few; d_gene: TRBD2; v_gene: TRBV19; j_gene: TRBJ2-1
CDR3aa: CASSSAGGSDEQYF; CDR3nt: TGTGCCAGCAGTTCGGCAGGGGGCTCCGACGAGCAGTACTTC; abundance: .; d_gene: TRBD1; v_gene: TRBV6-1; j_gene: TRBJ2-7
CDR3aa: CASSADTQYF; CDR3nt: TGTGCCAGCAGTGCAGATACGCAGTATTTT; abundance: .; d_gene: .; v_gene: TRBV2; j_gene: TRBJ2-3
CDR3aa: CASSPGLPSSYEQYF; CDR3nt: TGTGCCAGCAGTCCGGGACTCCCGAGCTCCTACGAGCAGTACTTC; abundance: few; d_gene: .; v_gene: TRBV6-5; j_gene: TRBJ2-7
CDR3aa: CAWSLLPGEQYF; CDR3nt: TGTGCCTGGAGCCTCCTTCCGGGGGAGCAGTACTTC; abundance: few; d_gene: .; v_gene: TRBV30; j_gene: TRBJ2-7
CDR3aa: CASSKLGTDTQYF; CDR3nt: TGCGCCAGCAGCAAACTAGGCACAGATACGCAGTATTTT; abundance: few; d_gene: .; v_gene: TRBV4-1; j_gene: TRBJ2-3
CDR3aa: CASTRVGLAEAFF; CDR3nt: TGTGCCAGCACCCGCGTGGGGCTCGCTGAAGCTTTCTTT; abundance: .; d_gene: .; v_gene: TRBV27; j_gene: TRBJ1-1
CDR3aa: CSVGTGGTEAFF; CDR3nt: TGCAGCGTTGGGACAGGGGGGACTGAAGCTTTCTTT; abundance: .; d_gene: TRBD1; v_gene: TRBV29-1; j_gene: TRBJ1-1
CDR3aa: CASRPDSLTPYEQYF; CDR3nt: TGTGCCAGCAGGCCGGACAGCCTCACCCCATACGAGCAGTACTTC; abundance: .; d_gene: .; v_gene: TRBV6-5; j_gene: TRBJ2-7
CDR3aa: CASSRSGVGGRTDTQYF; CDR3nt: TGCGCCAGCAGCCGCTCCGGTGTTGGGGGGCGCACAGATACGCAGTATTTT; abundance: few; d_gene: .; v_gene: TRBV5-1; j_gene: TRBJ2-3
CDR3aa: CAHWSDEQYF; CDR3nt: TGTGCCCACTGGTCGGACGAGCAGTACTTC; abundance: few; d_gene: .; v_gene: TRBV7-9; j_gene: TRBJ2-7
CDR3aa: CASSLAGQGSGEQYF; CDR3nt: TGTGCCAGCAGCTTAGCTGGACAGGGTTCGGGCGAGCAGTACTTC; abundance: .; d_gene: TRBD1; v_gene: TRBV7-6; j_gene: TRBJ2-7
CDR3aa: CASSGVAVQGYTF; CDR3nt: TGTGCCAGCAGTGGGGTAGCGGTCCAGGGCTACACCTTC; abundance: .; d_gene: .; v_gene: TRBV2; j_gene: TRBJ1-2
CDR3aa: CASSPTGGAFEGYTF; CDR3nt: TGTGCCAGCAGCCCGACAGGGGGCGCGTTCGAGGGCTACACCTTC; abundance: .; d_gene: TRBD1; v_gene: TRBV5-6; j_gene: TRBJ1-2
CDR3aa: CASSPYGELFF; CDR3nt: TGTGCCAGCAGCCCGTATGGGGAGCTGTTTTTT; abundance: once; d_gene: .; v_gene: TRBV7-2; j_gene: TRBJ2-2
CDR3aa: CASRRRSTGFTEAFF; CDR3nt: TGTGCCAGCAGGAGGAGATCCACAGGGTTCACTGAAGCTTTCTTT; abundance: .; d_gene: .; v_gene: TRBV6-5; j_gene: TRBJ1-1